These T cell receptor beta chains were read from a single sample in a study of blood T cell repertoires in COVID-19. Only in-frame clones appear in the TCRdb table, and some are missing; sequencing was by immunoSEQ multiplex PCR. This table holds fewer than 350,000 clones, about 90% found once. The sample taken for sequencing was PBMCs or T cells enriched from blood (not recorded which). These receptors were taken from a woman aged 30 to 39 with acute COVID-19. The CDR3 runs from the conserved cysteine through the conserved F or W.

V gene	J gene	CDR3 length	CDR3 protein
TRBV7-9	TRBJ2-7	14	CASSLGPGTYEQYF
TRBV6-5	TRBJ2-7	14	CASRTVFGVDEQYF
TRBV19	TRBJ2-7	17	CASSMVVASGSLNEQYF
TRBV3-1/TRBV3-2	TRBJ1-1	15	CASSQMAALNTEAFF
TRBV28	TRBJ2-7	14	CASSLGLASYEQYF
TRBV28	TRBJ2-1	15	CASSSSAIAYNEQFF
TRBV10-1	TRBJ2-1	14	CASRRDRENNEQFF
TRBV18	TRBJ2-2	17	CASSQPRQGVTTGELFF
TRBV28	TRBJ1-6	15	CASSLAGGWDSPLHF
TRBV24-1	TRBJ1-5	13	CATSDRSNQPQHF
TRBV19	TRBJ2-5	13	CASRRGGTETQYF
TRBV7-2	TRBJ1-2	15	CASSPRGGANYGYTF
TRBV5-1	TRBJ1-5	14	CASSLGHDNQPQHF
TRBV27	TRBJ2-7	14	CASSPTSGAYEQYF
TRBV3-1/TRBV3-2	TRBJ1-1	14	CASSLTLLGTEAFF
TRBV6-4	TRBJ2-3	15	CASSDSRGGADTQYF
TRBV7-9	TRBJ1-5	15	CASSLDGTGGGPQHF
TRBV7-2	TRBJ1-5	12	CASSPDSQPQHF
TRBV5-1	TRBJ2-7	14	CASRRLADAYEQYF
TRBV5-1	TRBJ1-2	18	CASSLYQQGEPSNYGYTF
TRBV29-1	TRBJ1-2	11	CSVGGGHGYTF
TRBV7-9	TRBJ2-1	12	CASSSESDEQFF
TRBV28	TRBJ1-5	15	CASSSLRGPYQPQHF
TRBV29-1	TRBJ2-1	16	CSVEVEDYKPYNEQFF
TRBV4-2	TRBJ2-7	15	CASSQASTGSYEQYF
TRBV3-1/TRBV3-2	TRBJ2-1	18	CASSQEGPGLAGDLEQFF
TRBV2	TRBJ1-2	15	CASSPQGLSVPGYTF
TRBV24-1	TRBJ1-2	13	CATWGTGTNGYTF
TRBV5-1	TRBJ2-7	15	CASSLRSGTGHEQYF
TRBV28	TRBJ2-2	11	CASISVGELFF
TRBV28	TRBJ1-2	13	CASSLQGTYGYTF
TRBV11-2	TRBJ2-3	15	CASSLEGLAGGSQYF
TRBV6-1	TRBJ1-2	13	CASSEDRGYGYTF
TRBV6-5	TRBJ2-7	15	CASSYSLDRGREQYF
TRBV27	TRBJ1-2	13	CASSLEGLRDYTF
TRBV28	TRBJ1-4	15	CASNLRTGGREKLFF
TRBV5-8	TRBJ1-6	14	CASSLGTGNSPLHF
TRBV27	TRBJ2-3	15	CASSSSAIPTDTQYF
TRBV28	TRBJ2-1	14	CASSLHSGINEQFF
TRBV20-1	TRBJ1-2	14	CSASKAGVNYGYTF
TRBV7-8	TRBJ1-4	15	CASSLDDRNNEKLFF
TRBV9	TRBJ2-3	17	CASSPRGGLATTDTQYF
TRBV12-3/TRBV12-4	TRBJ2-7	13	CASSSGTVYEQYF
TRBV7-2	TRBJ1-6	15	CASSLAGQGYSPLHF
TRBV6-6	TRBJ1-3	16	CASSYSNTGSGNTIYF
TRBV30	TRBJ2-7	14	CAWSLWEGTYEQYF
TRBV5-1	TRBJ2-3	14	CATSSGRAGDTQYF
TRBV7-6	TRBJ2-7	13	CASGTGGSYEQYF
TRBV1	TRBJ2-7	17	CTSSQLKEGAGSYEQYF
TRBV6-6	TRBJ2-1	12	CASSRVSNEQFF
TRBV18	TRBJ2-5	15	CASTGSSGGLETQYF
TRBV7-3	TRBJ2-7	13	CASSLGLAGEQYF
TRBV11-1	TRBJ2-7	15	CASSPWQREVNEQYF
TRBV29-1	TRBJ2-2	15	CSAEISGSNTGELFF
TRBV5-8	TRBJ2-5	14	CASSLGATQETQYF
TRBV5-5	TRBJ1-3	15	CASSLPVTSGNTIYF
TRBV2	TRBJ2-1	15	CASSQDRVISDEQFF
TRBV19	TRBJ1-5	13	CASRPVGNQPQHF
TRBV28	TRBJ2-1	16	CASSLRTYQQRNEQFF